This T cell receptor beta chain was captured by sequencing in a study of T-cell reconstitution after alpha-beta-depleted transplantation in children. The CDR3 runs 12 residues. The V gene's germline CDR1 is SNHLY and CDR2 FYNNEI. Trimming removed 5 bases at V and 12 bases at J, with 13 bases between. Unique molecular identifiers were built into the TCRbeta library. TCRdb independently ran MiXCR on the PCR reads; one entry per CDR3 protein. The data contain roughly 610,000 distinct CDR3 sequences, approximately 10% of them singletons. Source: PBMCs from the stem cell graft donor, taken from the stem cell graft. The clonotype originates from a human donor who donated a stem cell graft to a child with acute myeloid leukemia. This rearrangement joins TRBV2 to TRBJ1-4; TRBD1 is a possible D gene (6 bases). The CDR3 here is CASSFSGVELFF. CDR3 nucleotide sequence: TGTGCCAGCAGTTTCTCAGGGGTTGAACTGTTTTTT.